The rows below give T cell receptor beta chains drawn from one sample of a study of blood T cell repertoires in COVID-19. Only in-frame clones appear in the TCRdb table, and some are missing; sequencing was by immunoSEQ multiplex PCR. Here the sample spans 250,000 to 350,000 clones, approximately 84% being singletons. The sample consisted of peripheral blood. The source is a human donor with COVID-19, enrolled during active disease. The donor label of this sample is uncertain. The CDR3 runs from the conserved cysteine through the conserved F or W. D genes are given only for firm matches. Not every row has a clone size; where given, it reads once, few, many or a size class.

d_gene: .; v_gene: TRBV28; j_gene: TRBJ1-6; abundance: .; CDR3aa: CASSGRTANSPLHF; CDR3nt: TGTGCCAGCAGTGGAAGGACAGCTAATTCACCTCTCCACTTT
d_gene: .; v_gene: TRBV7-9; j_gene: TRBJ2-7; abundance: .; CDR3aa: CASSQGLYSYEQYF; CDR3nt: TGTGCCAGCAGCCAGGGGCTCTACTCCTACGAGCAGTACTTC
d_gene: .; v_gene: TRBV28; j_gene: TRBJ2-7; abundance: .; CDR3aa: CASSFTGAYEQYF; CDR3nt: TGTGCCAGCAGTTTTACGGGGGCCTACGAGCAGTACTTC
d_gene: TRBD2; v_gene: TRBV28; j_gene: TRBJ2-3; abundance: .; CDR3aa: CASKGTSGRASTDTQYF; CDR3nt: TGTGCCAGCAAAGGGACTAGCGGGAGGGCGAGCACAGATACGCAGTATTTT
d_gene: TRBD2; v_gene: TRBV6-4; j_gene: TRBJ2-5; abundance: .; CDR3aa: CASSEAAGGETQYF; CDR3nt: TGTGCCAGCAGTGAGGCGGCGGGAGGTGAGACCCAGTACTTC
d_gene: .; v_gene: TRBV27; j_gene: TRBJ2-7; abundance: .; CDR3aa: CASSLSPGAYEQYF; CDR3nt: TGTGCCAGCAGTTTATCCCCGGGAGCCTACGAGCAGTACTTC
d_gene: TRBD1; v_gene: TRBV14; j_gene: TRBJ2-1; abundance: .; CDR3aa: CASSQPDRTHYQFF; CDR3nt: TGTGCCAGCAGCCAACCGGACAGGACGCATTACCAGTTCTTC
d_gene: .; v_gene: TRBV5-1; j_gene: TRBJ1-1; abundance: .; CDR3aa: CASSHTGEGTEAFF; CDR3nt: TGCGCCAGCAGCCATACGGGGGAGGGCACTGAAGCTTTCTTT
d_gene: .; v_gene: TRBV12-3/TRBV12-4; j_gene: TRBJ1-2; abundance: .; CDR3aa: CASSPRGSYTF; CDR3nt: TGTGCCAGCAGTCCCCGGGGAAGCTACACCTTC
d_gene: TRBD1; v_gene: TRBV28; j_gene: TRBJ2-2; abundance: few; CDR3aa: CASSWFGGQGNTGELFF; CDR3nt: TGTGCCAGCAGTTGGTTCGGGGGACAGGGGAACACCGGGGAGCTGTTTTTT
d_gene: .; v_gene: TRBV11-2; j_gene: TRBJ2-7; abundance: .; CDR3aa: CASSRIRAGYEQYF; CDR3nt: TGTGCCAGCAGCCGCATCAGGGCAGGCTACGAGCAGTACTTC
d_gene: .; v_gene: TRBV18; j_gene: TRBJ2-7; abundance: .; CDR3aa: CASSPGAGPSGVQYF; CDR3nt: TGTGCCAGCTCACCAGGAGCAGGTCCCTCGGGAGTGCAGTACTTC
d_gene: TRBD2; v_gene: TRBV2; j_gene: TRBJ2-1; abundance: few; CDR3aa: CASSGLAGLYNEQFF; CDR3nt: TGTGCCAGCAGTGGCCTAGCGGGACTATACAATGAGCAGTTCTTC
d_gene: .; v_gene: TRBV7-2; j_gene: TRBJ2-7; abundance: .; CDR3aa: CASSFPGGTIYEQYF; CDR3nt: TGTGCCAGCAGCTTCCCAGGCGGGACGATCTACGAGCAGTACTTC
d_gene: TRBD1; v_gene: TRBV6-5; j_gene: TRBJ1-1; abundance: .; CDR3aa: CASRGQMNTEAFF; CDR3nt: TGTGCCAGCAGGGGACAGATGAACACTGAAGCTTTCTTT
d_gene: TRBD2; v_gene: TRBV9; j_gene: TRBJ2-3; abundance: once; CDR3aa: CASSVNAGGLSF; CDR3nt: TGTGCCAGCAGCGTAAACGCGGGAGGCCTTAGTTTT
d_gene: .; v_gene: TRBV19; j_gene: TRBJ2-1; abundance: .; CDR3aa: CASTSTRLGDEQFF; CDR3nt: TGTGCCAGTACCTCTACCAGACTCGGCGATGAGCAGTTCTTC
d_gene: TRBD2; v_gene: TRBV7-9; j_gene: TRBJ2-1; abundance: .; CDR3aa: CASSLGLAGIYNEQFF; CDR3nt: TGTGCCAGCAGCTTAGGACTAGCGGGGATCTACAATGAGCAGTTCTTC
d_gene: .; v_gene: TRBV4-3; j_gene: TRBJ2-7; abundance: .; CDR3aa: CASSQARGHEQYF; CDR3nt: TGCGCCAGCAGCCAAGCCAGGGGCCACGAGCAGTACTTC
d_gene: .; v_gene: TRBV29-1; j_gene: TRBJ2-7; abundance: .; CDR3aa: CSVELSYEQYF; CDR3nt: TGCAGCGTTGAACTCTCCTACGAGCAGTACTTC
d_gene: TRBD2; v_gene: TRBV7-2; j_gene: TRBJ2-7; abundance: .; CDR3aa: CASSLARGASGYEQYF; CDR3nt: TGTGCCAGCAGCTTAGCTCGTGGTGCTAGCGGCTACGAGCAGTACTTC
d_gene: TRBD2; v_gene: TRBV5-4; j_gene: TRBJ2-1; abundance: .; CDR3aa: CASSMAGVGNEQFF; CDR3nt: TGTGCCAGCAGCATGGCGGGAGTAGGCAATGAGCAGTTCTTC
d_gene: .; v_gene: TRBV28; j_gene: TRBJ1-5; abundance: .; CDR3aa: CASSLLGAGNQPQHF; CDR3nt: TGTGCCAGCAGTTTATTGGGGGCTGGCAATCAGCCCCAGCATTTT
d_gene: .; v_gene: TRBV7-2; j_gene: TRBJ2-7; abundance: .; CDR3aa: CASSSEPGSISYEQYF; CDR3nt: TGTGCCAGCAGCTCGGAACCGGGATCTATATCCTACGAGCAGTACTTC
d_gene: .; v_gene: TRBV21-1; j_gene: TRBJ2-1; abundance: .; CDR3aa: CATTTSGSRNEQFF; CDR3nt: TGTGCCACCACGACTAGCGGGAGTAGAAATGAGCAGTTCTTC
d_gene: .; v_gene: TRBV28; j_gene: TRBJ1-2; abundance: once; CDR3aa: CASSPGQLYGYTF; CDR3nt: TGTGCCAGCAGTCCTGGACAGCTTTATGGCTACACCTTC
d_gene: .; v_gene: TRBV6-5; j_gene: TRBJ2-1; abundance: .; CDR3aa: CACHRVSFNEQFF; CDR3nt: TGTGCCTGCCACAGGGTGTCTTTCAATGAGCAGTTCTTC
d_gene: TRBD2; v_gene: TRBV7-9; j_gene: TRBJ2-3; abundance: .; CDR3aa: CASSPPGLAGSDTQYF; CDR3nt: TGTGCCAGCAGCCCACCGGGACTAGCGGGGTCGGATACGCAGTATTTT
d_gene: .; v_gene: TRBV4-3; j_gene: TRBJ2-5; abundance: .; CDR3aa: CASSQDTSRETQYF; CDR3nt: TGCGCCAGCAGCCAGGATACTAGCCGGGAGACCCAGTACTTC
d_gene: .; v_gene: TRBV15; j_gene: TRBJ1-6; abundance: .; CDR3aa: CATSRDGHVDSPLHF; CDR3nt: TGTGCCACCAGCAGGGACGGACACGTGGATTCACCCCTCCACTTT
d_gene: .; v_gene: TRBV2; j_gene: TRBJ1-1; abundance: .; CDR3aa: CASRGQPPEAFF; CDR3nt: TGTGCCAGCAGAGGACAGCCCCCTGAAGCTTTCTTT
d_gene: .; v_gene: TRBV28; j_gene: TRBJ1-5; abundance: .; CDR3aa: CASSPTGRAYRNQPQHF; CDR3nt: TGTGCCAGCAGTCCCACCGGGAGGGCATATCGCAATCAGCCCCAGCATTTT
d_gene: .; v_gene: TRBV7-3; j_gene: TRBJ2-2; abundance: .; CDR3aa: CASSPGLDTGELFF; CDR3nt: TGTGCCAGCAGCCCGGGACTGGACACCGGGGAGCTGTTTTTT
d_gene: TRBD2; v_gene: TRBV19; j_gene: TRBJ2-7; abundance: many; CDR3aa: CASSMERETSGYEQYF; CDR3nt: TGTGCCAGTAGTATGGAAAGAGAGACTAGCGGCTACGAGCAGTACTTC
d_gene: TRBD1; v_gene: TRBV28; j_gene: TRBJ2-7; abundance: .; CDR3aa: CASLLPGQGAREQYF; CDR3nt: TGTGCCAGCCTCCTTCCGGGACAGGGGGCGCGAGAGCAGTACTTC
d_gene: .; v_gene: TRBV28; j_gene: TRBJ1-1; abundance: .; CDR3aa: CASSLVQVNTEAFF; CDR3nt: TGTGCCAGCAGTTTGGTACAGGTTAACACTGAAGCTTTCTTT
d_gene: .; v_gene: TRBV5-6; j_gene: TRBJ2-2; abundance: .; CDR3aa: CASSLAGSLRTGELFF; CDR3nt: TGTGCCAGCAGCTTGGCAGGGTCCCTCCGAACCGGGGAGCTGTTTTTT
d_gene: TRBD1; v_gene: TRBV11-2; j_gene: TRBJ2-2; abundance: .; CDR3aa: CASSHRQGANTGELFF; CDR3nt: TGTGCCAGCAGCCACCGACAGGGGGCGAACACCGGGGAGCTGTTTTTT
d_gene: .; v_gene: TRBV7-8; j_gene: TRBJ2-1; abundance: .; CDR3aa: CASSLARSSYNEQFF; CDR3nt: TGTGCCAGCAGCTTAGCTCGCAGTTCCTACAATGAGCAGTTCTTC
d_gene: .; v_gene: TRBV29-1; j_gene: TRBJ1-1; abundance: .; CDR3aa: CSVDGTPVNTEAFF; CDR3nt: TGCAGCGTTGACGGGACACCGGTGAACACTGAAGCTTTCTTT
d_gene: TRBD2; v_gene: TRBV5-1; j_gene: TRBJ2-1; abundance: .; CDR3aa: CASSLVIAGDNEQFF; CDR3nt: TGCGCCAGCAGCTTGGTGATAGCGGGAGACAATGAGCAGTTCTTC
d_gene: .; v_gene: TRBV18; j_gene: TRBJ2-1; abundance: .; CDR3aa: CASSHRGSERLNLNEQFF; CDR3nt: TGTGCCAGCTCCCATCGGGGGTCGGAGCGCCTTAATCTGAATGAGCAGTTCTTC
d_gene: TRBD1; v_gene: TRBV3-1/TRBV3-2; j_gene: TRBJ2-7; abundance: .; CDR3aa: CASSQGQGVSQYF; CDR3nt: TGTGCCAGCAGCCAAGGACAGGGTGTATCGCAGTACTTC
d_gene: TRBD2; v_gene: TRBV2; j_gene: TRBJ2-7; abundance: .; CDR3aa: CASRALAGGYEQYF; CDR3nt: TGTGCCAGCAGAGCCCTAGCGGGAGGGTACGAGCAGTACTTC
d_gene: .; v_gene: TRBV7-9; j_gene: TRBJ1-4; abundance: .; CDR3aa: CASSLVSGGVGEKLFF; CDR3nt: TGTGCCAGCAGCTTAGTGTCGGGAGGTGTCGGGGAAAAACTGTTTTTT
d_gene: TRBD1; v_gene: TRBV27; j_gene: TRBJ1-2; abundance: .; CDR3aa: CASSLSPGQGRGGYTF; CDR3nt: TGTGCCAGCAGCTTATCCCCGGGACAGGGGAGGGGTGGCTACACCTTC
d_gene: .; v_gene: TRBV7-8; j_gene: TRBJ1-1; abundance: .; CDR3aa: CASSLAGRRQAEAFF; CDR3nt: TGTGCCAGCAGCTTAGCCGGCCGGAGGCAGGCTGAAGCTTTCTTT
d_gene: .; v_gene: TRBV7-9; j_gene: TRBJ2-7; abundance: few; CDR3aa: CASSLIGRSYEQYF; CDR3nt: TGTGCCAGCAGCTTGATTGGGAGATCCTACGAGCAGTACTTC
d_gene: .; v_gene: TRBV18; j_gene: TRBJ2-3; abundance: .; CDR3aa: CASSPGSWSTDTQYF; CDR3nt: TGTGCCAGCTCACCGGGCAGTTGGAGCACAGATACGCAGTATTTT
d_gene: .; v_gene: TRBV3-1/TRBV3-2; j_gene: TRBJ1-6; abundance: .; CDR3aa: CASSLRGGETPLHF; CDR3nt: TGTGCCAGCAGCCTTAGAGGGGGTGAGACACCCCTCCACTTT
d_gene: TRBD1; v_gene: TRBV29-1; j_gene: TRBJ1-2; abundance: .; CDR3aa: CSLQGQNYGYTF; CDR3nt: TGCAGCCTTCAGGGACAGAACTATGGCTACACCTTC
d_gene: TRBD1; v_gene: TRBV28; j_gene: TRBJ1-4; abundance: .; CDR3aa: CASLKGGPNEKLFF; CDR3nt: TGTGCCAGCCTAAAAGGGGGCCCTAATGAAAAACTGTTTTTT
d_gene: TRBD1; v_gene: TRBV9; j_gene: TRBJ2-2; abundance: .; CDR3aa: CASSVRDIRGQANTGELFF; CDR3nt: TGTGCCAGCAGCGTACGAGACATCCGGGGACAGGCGAACACCGGGGAGCTGTTTTTT
d_gene: TRBD1; v_gene: TRBV28; j_gene: TRBJ2-1; abundance: .; CDR3aa: CATNGQGAAGGPYNEQFF; CDR3nt: TGTGCCACCAACGGACAGGGGGCGGCGGGAGGGCCCTACAATGAGCAGTTCTTC
d_gene: .; v_gene: TRBV18; j_gene: TRBJ1-2; abundance: .; CDR3aa: CASSHSALSNYGYTF; CDR3nt: TGTGCCAGCTCGCACAGTGCCCTATCTAACTATGGCTACACCTTC
d_gene: TRBD1; v_gene: TRBV27; j_gene: TRBJ2-5; abundance: .; CDR3aa: CASSLYRGQGGETQYF; CDR3nt: TGTGCCAGCAGTTTATACCGTGGACAGGGGGGGGAGACCCAGTACTTC
d_gene: TRBD2; v_gene: TRBV7-6; j_gene: TRBJ2-3; abundance: .; CDR3aa: CASSPVGLAGEDTQYF; CDR3nt: TGTGCCAGCAGCCCCGTGGGACTAGCGGGAGAAGATACGCAGTATTTT
d_gene: .; v_gene: TRBV18; j_gene: TRBJ2-5; abundance: .; CDR3aa: CASSPPQETQYF; CDR3nt: TGTGCCAGCTCACCACCCCAGGAGACCCAGTACTTC
d_gene: .; v_gene: TRBV19; j_gene: TRBJ1-1; abundance: .; CDR3aa: CASSPRRSTEAFF; CDR3nt: TGTGCCAGTAGTCCCCGTCGGTCCACTGAAGCTTTCTTT
d_gene: .; v_gene: TRBV7-9; j_gene: TRBJ2-7; abundance: .; CDR3aa: CASSLVSTPYEQYF; CDR3nt: TGTGCCAGCAGCTTAGTCAGTACCCCCTACGAGCAGTACTTC